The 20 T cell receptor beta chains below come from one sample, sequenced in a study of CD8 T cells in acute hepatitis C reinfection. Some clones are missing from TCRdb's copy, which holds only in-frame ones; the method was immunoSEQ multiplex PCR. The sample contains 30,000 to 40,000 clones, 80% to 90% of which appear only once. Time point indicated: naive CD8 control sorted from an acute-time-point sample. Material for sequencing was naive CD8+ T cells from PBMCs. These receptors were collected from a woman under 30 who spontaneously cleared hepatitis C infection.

The CDR3 reads CSVVFRRLASYEQYF. DNA of the CDR3: TGCAGCGTTGTCTTCCGGAGACTAGCGTCATACGAGCAGTACTTC. The rearrangement uses TRBV29-1 and TRBJ2-7; 8 bases match TRBD2. Germline V gene data show CDR1 as SQVTM and CDR2 as ANQGSEA. The CDR3 totals 15 residues. The trim removed 4 bases at V and 4 bases at J, leaving 12 bases unmatched.

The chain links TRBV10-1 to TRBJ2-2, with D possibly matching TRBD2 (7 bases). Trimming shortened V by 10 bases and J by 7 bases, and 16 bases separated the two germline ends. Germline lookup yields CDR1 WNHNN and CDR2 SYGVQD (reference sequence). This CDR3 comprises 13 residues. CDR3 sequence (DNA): TGCGCCACCAGAGGGGGGGGTGTCGGGGAGCTGTTTTTT. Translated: CATRGGGVGELFF.

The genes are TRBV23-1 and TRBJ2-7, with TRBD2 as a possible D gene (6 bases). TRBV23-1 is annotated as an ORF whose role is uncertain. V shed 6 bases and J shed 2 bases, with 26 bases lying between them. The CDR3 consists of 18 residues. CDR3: CASRWFSRKSSAAYEQYF. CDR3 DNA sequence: TGCGCCAGCAGGTGGTTTTCCAGAAAATCTAGCGCTGCCTACGAGCAGTACTTC.

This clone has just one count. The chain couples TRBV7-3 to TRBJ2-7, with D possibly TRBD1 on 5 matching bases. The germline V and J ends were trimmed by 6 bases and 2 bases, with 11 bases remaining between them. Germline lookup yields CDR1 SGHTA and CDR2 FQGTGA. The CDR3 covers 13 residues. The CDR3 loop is CASSPTGTYEQYF. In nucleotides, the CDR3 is TGTGCCAGCAGTCCTACAGGTACCTACGAGCAGTACTTC. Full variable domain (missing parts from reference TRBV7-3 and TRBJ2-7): GAGVSQTPSNKVTEKGKYVELRCDPISGHTALYWYRQSLGQGPEFLIYFQGTGAADDSGLPNDRFFAVRPEGSVSTLKIQRTERGDSAVYLCASSPTGTYEQYFGPGTRLTVT.

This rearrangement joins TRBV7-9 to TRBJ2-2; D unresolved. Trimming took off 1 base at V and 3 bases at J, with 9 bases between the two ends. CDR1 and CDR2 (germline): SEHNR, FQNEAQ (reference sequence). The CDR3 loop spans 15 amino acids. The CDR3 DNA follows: TGTGCCAGCAGCTTAGTTGTGTTACACACCGGGGAGCTGTTTTTT. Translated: CASSLVVLHTGELFF.

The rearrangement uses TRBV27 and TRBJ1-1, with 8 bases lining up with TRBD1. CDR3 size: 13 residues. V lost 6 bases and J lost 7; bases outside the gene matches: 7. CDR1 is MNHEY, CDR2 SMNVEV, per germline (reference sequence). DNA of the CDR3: TGTGCCAGCAGCTGGGACAGGTGGGGTGAAGCTTTCTTT. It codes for CASSWDRWGEAFF.

CDR3 nucleotide sequence: TGTGCCAGCAGCTTGGCGTCTAGGTGGAACAATCTGGGCTCCGAGCAGTACTTC. Its protein product is CASSLASRWNNLGSEQYF. The chain couples TRBV5-4 to TRBJ2-7, with D unclear. Germline V gene sequence: CDR1 SGHNT, CDR2 YYREEE (reference sequence). V gave up 0 bases and J gave up 6 bases, with 25 bases separating them. The CDR3 loop spans 18 amino acids.

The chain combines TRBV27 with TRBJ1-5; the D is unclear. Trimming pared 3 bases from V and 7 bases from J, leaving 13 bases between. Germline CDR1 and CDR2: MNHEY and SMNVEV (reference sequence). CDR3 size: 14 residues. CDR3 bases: TGTGCCAGCAGTTTGGTGGGCTTCGGACAGCCCCAGCATTTT. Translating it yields CASSLVGFGQPQHF.

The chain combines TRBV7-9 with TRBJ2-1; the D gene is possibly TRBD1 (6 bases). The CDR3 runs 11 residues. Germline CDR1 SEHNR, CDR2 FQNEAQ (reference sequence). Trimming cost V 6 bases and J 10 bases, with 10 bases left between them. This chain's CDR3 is CASRGGGEQFF. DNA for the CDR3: TGTGCCAGCAGGGGTGGGGGCGAGCAGTTCTTC.

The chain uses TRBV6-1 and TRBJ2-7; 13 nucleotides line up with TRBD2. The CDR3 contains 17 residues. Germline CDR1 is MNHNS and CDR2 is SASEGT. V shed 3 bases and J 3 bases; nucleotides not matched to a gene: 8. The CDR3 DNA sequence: TGTGCCAGCAGTGACGATACCCGACTAGCGGGAGGCTACGAGCAGTACTTC. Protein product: CASSDDTRLAGGYEQYF.

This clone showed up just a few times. The CDR3 protein is CASRSGNTIYF. The CDR3 bases are TGTGCCAGCAGATCTGGAAACACCATATATTTT. The chain employs TRBV7-9 and TRBJ1-3; no clear D. Germline CDR1 and CDR2: SEHNR and FQNEAQ (reference sequence). The CDR3 has 11 residues. V was trimmed by 6 bases and J by 1 base, leaving 1 base between them.

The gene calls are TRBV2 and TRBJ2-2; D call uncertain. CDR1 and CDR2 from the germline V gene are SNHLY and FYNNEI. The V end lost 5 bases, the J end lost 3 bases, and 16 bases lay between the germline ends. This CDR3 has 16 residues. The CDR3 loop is CASSFGPQPDTGELFF. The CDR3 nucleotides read TGTGCCAGCAGTTTCGGCCCTCAACCGGACACCGGGGAGCTGTTTTTT. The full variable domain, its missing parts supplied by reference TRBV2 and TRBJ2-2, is EPEVTQTPSHQVTQMGQEVILRCVPISNHLYFYWYRQILGQKVEFLVSFYNNEISEKSEIFDDQFSVERPDGSNFTLKIRSTKLEDSAMYFCASSFGPQPDTGELFFGEGSRLTVL.

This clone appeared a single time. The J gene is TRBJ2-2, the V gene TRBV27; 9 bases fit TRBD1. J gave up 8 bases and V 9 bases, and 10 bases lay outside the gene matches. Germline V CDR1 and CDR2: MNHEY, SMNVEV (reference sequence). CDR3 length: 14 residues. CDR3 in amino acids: CASGGQGASGELFF. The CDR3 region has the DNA TGTGCCAGTGGGGGACAGGGAGCTTCTGGGGAGCTGTTTTTT.

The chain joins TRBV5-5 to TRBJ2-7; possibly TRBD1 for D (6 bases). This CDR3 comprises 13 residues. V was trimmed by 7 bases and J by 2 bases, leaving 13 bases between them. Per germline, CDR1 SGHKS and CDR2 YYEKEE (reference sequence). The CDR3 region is CASGQQGTYEQYF. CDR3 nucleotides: TGTGCCAGCGGCCAACAGGGTACCTACGAGCAGTACTTC.

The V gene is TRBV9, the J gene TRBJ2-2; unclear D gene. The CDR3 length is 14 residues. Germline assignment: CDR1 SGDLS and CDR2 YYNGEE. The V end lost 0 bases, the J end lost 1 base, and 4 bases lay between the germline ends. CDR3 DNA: TGTGCCAGCAGCGTAGCCGGGAACACCGGGGAGCTGTTTTTT. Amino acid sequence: CASSVAGNTGELFF.

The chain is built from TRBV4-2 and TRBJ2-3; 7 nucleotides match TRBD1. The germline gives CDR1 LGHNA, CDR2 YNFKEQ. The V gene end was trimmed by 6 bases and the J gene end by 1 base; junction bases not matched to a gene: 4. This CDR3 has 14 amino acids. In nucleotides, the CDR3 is TGTGCCAGCAGACAGGGGATGGGCACAGATACGCAGTATTTT. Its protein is CASRQGMGTDTQYF.

The CDR3 sequence: CASSLAVGVPYNEQFF. The CDR3 bases are TGTGCCAGCAGCTTGGCGGTCGGGGTCCCTTACAATGAGCAGTTCTTC. The chain employs TRBV5-4 and TRBJ2-1, with TRBD2 as a possible D gene (5 bases). Trimming cost V 0 bases and J 4 bases, with 14 bases left between them. This CDR3 has 16 amino acids. Germline lookup yields CDR1 SGHNT and CDR2 YYREEE (reference sequence).

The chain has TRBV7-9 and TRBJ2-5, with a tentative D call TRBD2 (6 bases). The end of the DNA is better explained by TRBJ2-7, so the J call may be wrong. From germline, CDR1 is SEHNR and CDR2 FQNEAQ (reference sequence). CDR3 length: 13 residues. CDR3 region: CASSPWGAYEQYF. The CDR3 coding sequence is TGTGCCAGCAGCCCGTGGGGGGCCTACGAGCAGTACTTC.

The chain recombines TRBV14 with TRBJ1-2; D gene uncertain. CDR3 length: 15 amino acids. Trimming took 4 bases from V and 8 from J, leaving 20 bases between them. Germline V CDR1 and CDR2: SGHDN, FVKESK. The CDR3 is CASSLSQGGYRGYTF. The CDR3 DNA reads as TGTGCCAGCAGCCTCAGCCAAGGCGGGTATCGGGGCTACACCTTC.

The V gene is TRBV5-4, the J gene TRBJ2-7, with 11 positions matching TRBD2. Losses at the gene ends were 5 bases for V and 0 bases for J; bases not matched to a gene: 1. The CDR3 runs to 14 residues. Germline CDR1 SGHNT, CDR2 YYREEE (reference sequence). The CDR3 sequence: CASRGLADSYEQYF. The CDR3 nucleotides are TGTGCCAGCAGGGGACTAGCGGACTCCTACGAGCAGTACTTC.